The following is a T cell receptor (beta chain) sequence with its context. A junction end diverges from the germline sequence, so it may reflect a read error. Repertoires were generated with immunoSEQ multiplex PCR, while TCRdb's copy carries only in-frame clones and drops some. The repertoire holds 80,000 to 95,000 clones, with roughly 85% as singletons. The CDR3 spans 13 residues. Germline loops: CDR1 LGHDT, CDR2 YNNKEL (reference sequence). The data derive from a study of blood T cell repertoires in COVID-19. Sequences were obtained from peripheral blood. This chain joins TRBV3-1 (or the pseudogene TRBV3-2) and TRBJ1-4; 9 nucleotides match TRBD1. The receptor's source is an elderly man with acute or convalescent COVID-19. The CDR3 spells CASRPGQGENLFF. The CDR3 DNA sequence: TGTGCCAGCAGACCGGGACAGGGTGAAAATCTGTTTTTT.